This T cell receptor beta chain was recorded in a study of blood T cells in healthy people across ages. As for the study in general: About one barcoded beta molecule per two T cells came from capture by template switching. Findings and caveats of the study: Naive CD4+ cell counts and diversity both ran higher in long-lived than in aged donors.

The CDR3 runs to 16 residues. With 6 bases clipped from V and 0 bases from J, the junction kept 7 bases outside the gene matches. From germline, CDR1 is MNHNY and CDR2 SVGAGI (reference sequence). Primers used in a second PCR of about 7 to 12 cycles were a sample-barcoded 5' primer and a J-beta primer mix. TCRdb analysed the 5' RACE reads with MiXCR anew, one entry per CDR3 protein. The table shows 550,000 to 750,000 distinct CDR3 sequences, with roughly 20% occurring only once. Notes on this clonotype: The antigen is unknown.

The sequencing sample was made of blood. J is TRBJ1-5 and V is TRBV6-6; 8 bases line up with TRBD1. The source is a man between 65 and 85 years old in good health. The CDR3 coding sequence is TGTGCCAGCAGCCGGGACAGGCTTTATAGCAATCAGCCCCAGCATTTT. It specifies CASSRDRLYSNQPQHF.